Below, 31 T cell receptor beta chains from the same sample are listed, as sequenced in a study of T cell clonotyping in hematopoietic cell transplantation. The table came from immunoSEQ multiplex PCR; TCRdb's copy has only in-frame clones and leaves some out. The sample lists about 16,000 clones; over 75% were seen once. The sample was peripheral blood mononuclear cells. These receptors were taken from a woman in her thirties or forties in good health. Some clones in this sample may be carry-over from other donors' samples.

The genes are TRBV5-6 and TRBJ1-5, with D maybe TRBD1 (5 bases). The V end was cut by 1 base, the J end by 7 bases, with 12 bases between. Germline CDR1 is SGHDT and CDR2 is YYEEEE. The CDR3 is 14 amino acids. DNA for the CDR3: TGTGCCAGCAGCTTGCAGGGAGTGCACCAGCCCCAGCATTTT. Encoded protein: CASSLQGVHQPQHF.

The chain employs TRBV6-5 and TRBJ1-3, with D possibly being TRBD1 (5 bases). The CDR3 has 15 residues. V was cut by 5 bases and J by 0 bases, with 11 bases left in between. In germline, CDR1 is MNHEY, CDR2 SVGAGI. The DNA of the CDR3 is TGTGCCAGCAGTCGCACAGGCAACTCTGGAAACACCATATATTTT. Translating gives CASSRTGNSGNTIYF.

V and J are TRBV6-5 and TRBJ2-7; TRBD1 aligns across 10 bases. The CDR3 runs to 16 residues. Germline CDR1 is MNHEY and CDR2 is SVGAGI. V dropped 0 bases and J dropped 5; count of bases not matched to a gene: 7. The CDR3 reads CASSYSGTGDVNEQYF. In DNA form, the CDR3 reads TGTGCCAGCAGTTACTCCGGGACAGGGGATGTCAACGAGCAGTACTTC.

This sequence joins TRBV9 and TRBJ1-3; maybe TRBD1 (5 bases). Between the trimmed V and J ends, which lost 0 bases and 2 bases, there was a span of 12 bases. The germline V gene encodes CDR1 SGDLS and CDR2 YYNGEE. This CDR3 is 16 amino acids long. The chain's CDR3 is CASSVATGGPGNTIYF. The CDR3 coding sequence is TGTGCCAGCAGCGTAGCTACAGGAGGGCCTGGAAACACCATATATTTT.

The DNA for the CDR3 is TGTGCCATCAGGGCAGGGCCGAGGGATGGCTACACCTTC. This encodes CAIRAGPRDGYTF. The chain combines TRBV10-3 with TRBJ1-2; D is perhaps TRBD1 (5 bases). This CDR3 contains 13 residues. The V gene's germline CDR1 is ENHRY and CDR2 SYGVKD. With 6 bases removed from V and 6 bases from J, the gap between germline ends came to 14 bases.

This clone was detected once. The chain couples TRBV6-5 to TRBJ2-7; D might be TRBD1 (6 bases). V gave up 10 bases and J gave up 4 bases, with 11 bases separating them. Looked up from germline, CDR1 is MNHEY and CDR2 is SVGAGI. The CDR3 spans 11 residues. The CDR3 spells CATIQGYEQYF. The DNA for the CDR3 is TGTGCCACTATACAGGGTTACGAGCAGTACTTC.

The V gene is TRBV11-1, the J gene TRBJ2-5; 8 bases map to TRBD1. V lost 8 bases, J lost 2 bases, and 7 bases stayed unmatched. CDR1 and CDR2 (germline): SGHAT, FQDESV (reference sequence). The CDR3 loop spans 14 amino acids. DNA for the CDR3: TGTGCCAGCGCGATGGACAGGGCGCAAGAGACCCAGTACTTC. Translated, it gives CASAMDRAQETQYF.

Here the CDR3 DNA reads TGTGCCAGCAGCCAAGAGGTTGGCGGCCAGCCCCAGCATTTT. It yields the protein CASSQEVGGQPQHF. This sequence joins TRBV4-2 and TRBJ1-5; D ambiguous. Trimming stripped 0 bases from V and 7 bases from J, with 10 bases between. Germline CDR1 LGHNA, CDR2 YNFKEQ. The length of the CDR3 is 14 residues.

V is TRBV19 and J is TRBJ2-1; D is tentatively TRBD1 or TRBD2 (5 bases each). CDR1 is LNHDA, CDR2 SQIVND, per germline (reference sequence). V gave up 4 bases and J gave up 10 bases, with 11 bases separating them. This CDR3 contains 12 residues. The CDR3 is CASSTKWGEQFF. CDR3 nucleotides: TGTGCCAGTAGTACAAAATGGGGGGAGCAGTTCTTC.

This clone was observed once. The chain couples TRBV19 to TRBJ1-4; no reliable D call. CDR1 is LNHDA, CDR2 SQIVND, per germline (reference sequence). The CDR3 spans 15 residues. The V gene lost 4 bases and the J gene lost 0 bases, with 9 bases spanning the gap. The CDR3 sequence is CASSNAGATNEKLFF. The CDR3 DNA is TGTGCCAGTAGTAATGCGGGAGCAACTAATGAAAAACTGTTTTTT.

Only one count was recorded for this clone. The rearrangement joins TRBV7-9 to TRBJ2-1; no firm D call. Germline values: CDR1 SEHNR, CDR2 FQNEAQ (reference sequence). The CDR3 covers 13 residues. The ends were cut back, 4 bases at V and 4 bases at J, with 8 bases in the middle. This CDR3 reads CASSSALYNEQFF. The CDR3 bases are TGTGCCAGCAGCTCGGCCTTATACAATGAGCAGTTCTTC. The whole variable domain, remainder taken from reference TRBV7-9 and TRBJ2-1, is DTGVSQNPRHKITKRGQNVTFRCDPISEHNRLYWYRQTLGQGPEFLTYFQNEAQLEKSRLLSDRFSAERPKGSFSTLEIQRTEQGDSAMYLCASSSALYNEQFFGPGTRLTVL.

The chain couples TRBV28 to TRBJ2-7; D not resolved. V was shortened by 6 bases and J by 9 bases, with 21 bases between the two germline ends. This CDR3 region has 14 residues. The germline CDR1 and CDR2 sequences are MDHEN and SYDVKM. The CDR3 here is CASSKTRTALGQYF. The CDR3 bases are TGTGCCAGCAGCAAGACCCGTACAGCCCTTGGGCAGTACTTC.

In this sample, this clone turned up once. V gene TRBV28 combines with J gene TRBJ1-5; D is unresolved. The germline V and J ends were trimmed by 2 bases and 4 bases, with 6 bases remaining between them. The CDR3 is made up of 13 amino acids. CDR1 is MDHEN, CDR2 SYDVKM, per germline. The chain's CDR3 is CASSLTRNQPQHF. CDR3 in DNA: TGTGCCAGCAGTTTAACGAGGAATCAGCCCCAGCATTTT.

As for this clone: The junction and the germline gene differ at one end; a read error may be behind it. The genes are TRBV5-4 and TRBJ2-6, with D tentatively TRBD1 (5 bases). Germline CDR1 SGHNT, CDR2 YYREEE (reference sequence). The CDR3 has 12 residues. The chain's CDR3 is CASSSGADVLTF. The CDR3, as DNA: TGTGCCAGCAGCTCTGGGGCCGACGTCCTGACTTTC.

The rearrangement joins TRBV4-2 to TRBJ2-7; the match to TRBD1 covers 9 bases. The length of the CDR3 is 16 residues. Germline loops: CDR1 LGHNA, CDR2 YNFKEQ. Losses at the gene ends were 3 bases for V and 6 bases for J; bases not matched to a gene: 12. CDR3 bases: TGTGCCAGCAGCCAGCTGCCCCTACAGGGGGCGTTCGAGCAGTACTTC. It is translated as CASSQLPLQGAFEQYF.

This CDR3 reads CASSTGGDTQYF. As DNA, the CDR3 is TGTGCCAGCAGCACGGGGGGAGATACGCAGTATTTT. This chain uses TRBV28 with TRBJ2-3, with TRBD2 matching over 7 bases. V shed 6 bases, J shed 5 bases, and the junction held 2 bases outside the gene matches. The CDR3 loop spans 12 amino acids. Germline V lookup: CDR1 MDHEN, CDR2 SYDVKM.

The chain employs TRBV2 and TRBJ2-4, with a possible D match to TRBD2 (6 bases). This CDR3 contains 14 residues. CDR1 and CDR2 (germline): SNHLY, FYNNEI. V was clipped by 6 bases and J by 0 bases, with 9 bases between them. CDR3 DNA sequence: TGTGCCAGCAGGATGGGACTAGCCAAAAACATTCAGTACTTC. This encodes CASRMGLAKNIQYF.

The chain combines TRBV7-2 with TRBJ1-5, with D possibly TRBD1 on 6 matching bases. Trimming left V 5 bases short and J 0 bases short, with 11 bases between. This CDR3 is built from 15 residues. In germline, CDR1 is SGHTA, CDR2 FQGNSA. DNA for the CDR3: TGTGCCAGCAGCAAAGGACAGAATAGCAATCAGCCCCAGCATTTT. Amino acids: CASSKGQNSNQPQHF.

The chain is built from TRBV7-2 and TRBJ1-1, with D hard to call. Deletions cut 1 base from V and 3 bases from J, with 12 bases between. CDR1 SGHTA and CDR2 FQGNSA come from the germline V gene. CDR3 length equals 15 residues. For the CDR3, the DNA is TGTGCCAGCAGCTTAGGACCGGTTGGATACACTGAAGCTTTCTTT. It is translated as CASSLGPVGYTEAFF.

This sequence joins TRBV7-2 and TRBJ2-1, with 7 bases identical to TRBD2. The CDR3 runs to 14 residues. V trimming: 5 bases; J trimming: 6 bases; junction bases outside the gene matches: 7. Germline lookup yields CDR1 SGHTA and CDR2 FQGNSA. The DNA for the CDR3 is TGTGCCAGCAGCCCCGGGACTATCTTCAATGAGCAGTTCTTC. This sequence encodes CASSPGTIFNEQFF.

V is TRBV28 and J is TRBJ1-2; D may be TRBD1 (5 bases). The CDR3 has 15 amino acids. In germline, CDR1 is MDHEN, CDR2 SYDVKM. V lost 7 bases and J 4 bases, leaving 19 bases between the germline ends. The CDR3 protein is CASNSEGLLPYGYTF. CDR3 bases: TGTGCCAGCAATAGCGAGGGACTTCTCCCCTATGGCTACACCTTC.

V gene TRBV7-3 combines with J gene TRBJ2-2; D not certain. Germline loops: CDR1 SGHTA, CDR2 FQGTGA. Between the trimmed V and J ends, which lost 2 bases and 7 bases, there was a span of 8 bases. The CDR3 is 13 residues long. In DNA, the CDR3 is TGTGCCAGCAGCTTACCAAACGGCGGGGAGCTGTTTTTT. Its translation: CASSLPNGGELFF.

The V gene is TRBV7-2, the J gene TRBJ2-1, with D perhaps TRBD1 or TRBD2 (5 bases each). Germline assignment: CDR1 SGHTA and CDR2 FQGNSA. V was clipped by 3 bases and J by 4 bases, with 13 bases between them. The CDR3 has 15 amino acids. The CDR3 sequence: CASSFSGGTYNEQFF. The CDR3 DNA reads TGTGCCAGCAGCTTCTCTGGGGGAACATACAATGAGCAGTTCTTC.

The J gene is TRBJ1-5, the V gene TRBV2; maybe TRBD1 (6 bases). The CDR3 consists of 16 residues. Germline CDR1 SNHLY, CDR2 FYNNEI. Deletions cut 4 bases from V and 3 bases from J, with 16 bases between. In DNA form, the CDR3 reads TGTGCCAGCAGTGGTGTTCGGCACAGGGACAATCAGCCCCAGCATTTT. This translates into CASSGVRHRDNQPQHF.

The V call is TRBV11-2, the J call TRBJ2-3; TRBD2 matches 7 bases. V shed 3 bases, J shed 4 bases, and the junction held 7 bases outside the gene matches. Germline lookup yields CDR1 SGHAT and CDR2 FQNNGV. The CDR3 loop spans 15 amino acids. CDR3 sequence: CASSFKRGSADTQYF. The CDR3 coding sequence is TGTGCCAGCAGCTTTAAGCGGGGAAGCGCAGATACGCAGTATTTT. Using reference TRBV11-2 and TRBJ2-3 for the parts outside the CDR3, the full variable domain is EAGVAQSPRYKIIEKRQSVAFWCNPISGHATLYWYQQILGQGPKLLIQFQNNGVVDDSQLPKDRFSAERLKGVDSTLKIQPAKLEDSAVYLCASSFKRGSADTQYFGPGTRLTVL.

The chain has TRBV5-1 and TRBJ2-3; 8 positions agree with TRBD2. Trimming removed 0 bases from V and 3 bases from J; junction bases left unmatched: 6. CDR1 SGHRS and CDR2 YFSETQ come from the germline V gene. This CDR3 region has 16 residues. CDR3 amino acids: CASSLGAGVSTDTQYF. CDR3 DNA: TGCGCCAGCAGCTTGGGAGCGGGAGTCAGTACAGATACGCAGTATTTT.

The chain recombines TRBV9 with TRBJ2-1; 8 bases map to TRBD2. The ends lost 6 bases at V and 6 bases at J; junction bases unmatched: 8. Germline CDR1 is SGDLS and CDR2 is YYNGEE. The CDR3 runs 14 residues. The DNA for the CDR3 is TGTGCCAGCAACGGGGGGGCCCGGGGCAATGAGCAGTTCTTC. It yields the protein CASNGGARGNEQFF.

The J gene is TRBJ2-3, the V gene TRBV30; no definite D call. Trimming removed 2 bases at V and 2 bases at J, with 11 bases between. The CDR3 contains 14 residues. Germline V gene data show CDR1 as GTSNPN and CDR2 as SVGIG (reference sequence). The CDR3 is CAWSKDLLTDTQYF. CDR3 DNA: TGTGCCTGGAGTAAGGATCTCCTCACAGATACGCAGTATTTT.

The sample holds one count of this clone. The V and J genes are TRBV7-2 and TRBJ1-4; TRBD1 matches 8 bases. Trimming at V came to 5 bases and at J to 7 bases, leaving 3 bases not matched to a gene. Germline V gene sequence: CDR1 SGHTA, CDR2 FQGNSA. There are 13 residues in the CDR3. Here the CDR3 DNA reads TGTGCCAGCAGCCGGGGACAGGTTGAAAAACTGTTTTTT. This translates into CASSRGQVEKLFF.

The V call is TRBV7-9, the J call TRBJ1-1, with a possible D match to TRBD1 (6 bases). V lost 5 bases, J lost 0 bases, and 22 bases lay in between. Germline V gene data show CDR1 as SEHNR and CDR2 as FQNEAQ (reference sequence). This CDR3 has 18 amino acids. The CDR3 region is CASSRSGQLRGVNTEAFF. Written as DNA, the CDR3 is TGTGCCAGCAGCCGGAGTGGACAGTTAAGAGGGGTGAACACTGAAGCTTTCTTT.

The rearrangement joins TRBV18 to TRBJ2-7; D unclear. The CDR3 loop spans 11 amino acids. Germline V lookup: CDR1 KGHSH, CDR2 LQKENI. The ends were cut back, 2 bases at V and 4 bases at J, with 3 bases in the middle. The CDR3 loop is CASSPGYEQYF. CDR3 nucleotide sequence: TGTGCCAGCTCACCAGGGTACGAGCAGTACTTC.